This T cell receptor beta chain was identified in a study of blood T cell repertoires in COVID-19. Study summary: Acute and convalescent COVID-19 samples came from the United States, Italy and Spain. Nucleic acid was either cDNA or gDNA, and it came from T cells, B-cell-depleted T cells, or PBMCs.

V gave up 6 bases and J gave up 4 bases, with 21 bases separating them. CDR1 and CDR2 from the germline V gene are MNHNY and SVGAGI (reference sequence). The CDR3 has 16 residues. The authors' processing: The assay estimated nucleated cells by amplifying reference gene primers. Clones were read by immunoSEQ multiplex PCR, and TCRdb kept only the in-frame ones, dropping some. V, J and clone size derive from that table, while D and trimming were established from the DNA sequence. The data contain approximately 200,000 clones, roughly 86% of them singletons. The receptor's source is a woman aged 60-70 years with acute or convalescent COVID-19. Sequenced: peripheral blood. The gene calls are TRBV6-6 and TRBJ1-2; D may be TRBD1 (5 bases). CDR3 residues: CASRKANLQVTYGYTF. CDR3 nucleotides: TGTGCCAGCAGAAAAGCGAACTTACAGGTTACCTATGGCTACACCTTC.